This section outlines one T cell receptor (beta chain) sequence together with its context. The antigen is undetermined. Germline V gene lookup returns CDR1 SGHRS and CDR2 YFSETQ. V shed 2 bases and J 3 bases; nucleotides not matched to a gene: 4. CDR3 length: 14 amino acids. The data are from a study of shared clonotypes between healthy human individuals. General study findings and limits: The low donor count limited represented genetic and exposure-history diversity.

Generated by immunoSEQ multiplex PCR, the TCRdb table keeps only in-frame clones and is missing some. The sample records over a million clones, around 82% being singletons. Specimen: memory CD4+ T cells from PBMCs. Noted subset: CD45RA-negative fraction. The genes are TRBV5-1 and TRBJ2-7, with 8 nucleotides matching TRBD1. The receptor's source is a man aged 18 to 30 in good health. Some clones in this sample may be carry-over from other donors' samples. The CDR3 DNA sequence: TGCGCCAGCAGCTTTGATGGACAGGGCTACGAGCAGTACTTC. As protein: CASSFDGQGYEQYF. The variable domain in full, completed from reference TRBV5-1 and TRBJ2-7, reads KAGVTQTPRYLIKTRGQQVTLSCSPISGHRSVSWYQQTPGQGLQFLFEYFSETQRNKGNFPGRFSGRQFSNSRSEMNVSTLELGDSALYLCASSFDGQGYEQYFGPGTRLTVT.